Listed below are T cell receptor beta chains from one sample, sequenced in a study of cytomegalovirus exposure and HLA in healthy donors. Some clones are missing from TCRdb's copy, which holds only in-frame ones; the method was immunoSEQ multiplex PCR. The sample contains some 150,000 clones, 75% to 85% of which appear only once. The sequencing input was PBMCs. The receptor source for this set is a woman between 50 and 59 years old in good health and CMV-seropositive. Each CDR3 is given with its conserved first and last residue. D genes are given only for firm matches. Size tells how often a clone was seen (once, few, many) or the class of an expanded clone, and some rows leave it out.

V: TRBV7-9; D: .; size: .; J: TRBJ2-5; CDR3: CASSPQGGLPSQYF; DNA: TGTGCCAGCAGCCCACAGGGGGGACTACCTTCCCAGTACTTC
V: TRBV18; D: TRBD1; size: .; J: TRBJ1-2; CDR3: CASSRDRSKNYGYTF; DNA: TGTGCCAGCTCAAGGGACAGGTCTAAGAACTATGGCTACACCTTC
V: TRBV27; D: .; size: once; J: TRBJ1-3; CDR3: CASSPLGDFSGNTIYF; DNA: TGTGCCAGCAGCCCCCTCGGGGACTTCTCTGGAAACACCATATATTTT
V: TRBV7-2; D: TRBD1; size: .; J: TRBJ2-7; CDR3: CASSSPRQGREQYF; DNA: TGTGCCAGCAGCTCCCCCCGACAGGGGAGGGAGCAGTACTTC
V: TRBV11-3; D: TRBD1; size: .; J: TRBJ2-1; CDR3: CASSSGTGTYNEQFF; DNA: TGTGCCAGCAGTTCCGGGACAGGGACCTACAATGAGCAGTTCTTC
V: TRBV28; D: TRBD2; size: .; J: TRBJ2-1; CDR3: CASSHQREGRHEQFF; DNA: TGTGCCAGCAGTCATCAGCGGGAGGGCCGACATGAGCAGTTCTTC
V: TRBV9; D: .; size: .; J: TRBJ2-2; CDR3: CASSPRSGNTGELFF; DNA: TGTGCCAGCAGCCCCCGGTCGGGGAACACCGGGGAGCTGTTTTTT
V: TRBV2; D: .; size: .; J: TRBJ1-1; CDR3: CASRPGTLDEAFF; DNA: TGTGCCAGCAGGCCCGGGACTCTTGATGAAGCTTTCTTT
V: TRBV11-2; D: .; size: .; J: TRBJ1-5; CDR3: CASSFDMGPQPQHF; DNA: TGTGCCAGCAGTTTTGACATGGGGCCTCAGCCCCAGCATTTT
V: TRBV7-9; D: .; size: .; J: TRBJ1-1; CDR3: CASSRTTMNTEAFF; DNA: TGTGCCAGCAGCAGGACAACTATGAACACTGAAGCTTTCTTT
V: TRBV11-1; D: TRBD2; size: once; J: TRBJ2-5; CDR3: CASTFRGGETQYF; DNA: TGTGCCAGCACCTTCCGGGGGGGGGAGACCCAGTACTTC
V: TRBV6-1; D: .; size: few; J: TRBJ2-7; CDR3: CASSEAQGTSYEQYF; DNA: TGTGCCAGCAGTGAAGCGCAAGGGACATCCTACGAGCAGTACTTC
V: TRBV2; D: TRBD1; size: .; J: TRBJ2-5; CDR3: CASSGGVNRGFQETQYF; DNA: TGTGCCAGCAGTGGGGGGGTCAACAGGGGGTTCCAAGAGACCCAGTACTTC
V: TRBV19; D: TRBD1; size: few; J: TRBJ2-1; CDR3: CASSTDGQGPSYNEQFF; DNA: TGTGCCAGTAGTACCGACGGACAGGGACCTTCCTACAATGAGCAGTTCTTC
V: TRBV5-7; D: TRBD1; size: few; J: TRBJ1-2; CDR3: CASSCQCWTGAGRGGYTF; DNA: TGTGCCAGCAGCTGTCAATGTTGGACAGGGGCAGGGAGGGGTGGCTACACCTTC
V: TRBV18; D: .; size: .; J: TRBJ1-2; CDR3: CASSPNRDNYGYTF; DNA: TGTGCCAGCTCACCGAACAGGGATAACTATGGCTACACCTTC
V: TRBV11-3; D: .; size: .; J: TRBJ2-1; CDR3: CASSFATDEQFF; DNA: TGTGCCAGCAGCTTTGCTACGGATGAGCAGTTCTTC
V: TRBV4-2; D: .; size: .; J: TRBJ2-7; CDR3: CASSQEANSIPYEQYF; DNA: TGTGCCAGCAGCCAAGAGGCTAACAGTATACCCTACGAGCAGTACTTC
V: TRBV6-1; D: .; size: .; J: TRBJ1-2; CDR3: CASRFTDSYGYTF; DNA: TGTGCCAGCAGATTTACGGACAGCTATGGCTACACCTTC
V: TRBV30; D: .; size: once; J: TRBJ2-6; CDR3: CAWNPQGGKTGANVLTF; DNA: TGTGCCTGGAATCCCCAAGGGGGAAAGACTGGGGCCAACGTCCTGACTTTC
V: TRBV6-1; D: .; size: .; J: TRBJ2-7; CDR3: CASSEWGSTTSYEQYF; DNA: TGTGCCAGCAGTGAATGGGGCAGTACTACCTCCTACGAGCAGTACTTC
V: TRBV10-1; D: TRBD2; size: .; J: TRBJ2-1; CDR3: CASSPKVGGGTYNEQFF; DNA: TGCGCCAGCAGCCCAAAAGTTGGGGGAGGGACCTACAATGAGCAGTTCTTC
V: TRBV2; D: TRBD1; size: once; J: TRBJ1-5; CDR3: CASSGDRDQPQHF; DNA: TGTGCCAGCAGTGGGGACAGGGATCAGCCCCAGCATTTT
V: TRBV6-6; D: TRBD1; size: .; J: TRBJ1-5; CDR3: CASSLIQGIQPQHF; DNA: TGTGCCAGCAGTTTAATACAGGGGATCCAGCCCCAGCATTTT
V: TRBV7-6; D: .; size: .; J: TRBJ1-2; CDR3: CASSPGPGEGYTF; DNA: TGTGCCAGCAGCCCAGGACCCGGGGAAGGCTACACCTTC